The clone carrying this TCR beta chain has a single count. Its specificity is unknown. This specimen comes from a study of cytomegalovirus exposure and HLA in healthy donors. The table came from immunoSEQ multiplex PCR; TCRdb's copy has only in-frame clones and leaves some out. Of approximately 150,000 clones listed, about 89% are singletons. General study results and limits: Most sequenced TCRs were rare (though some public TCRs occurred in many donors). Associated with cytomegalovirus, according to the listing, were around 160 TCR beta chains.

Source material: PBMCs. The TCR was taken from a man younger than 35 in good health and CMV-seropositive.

The chain's CDR3 is CASSYSSQALGDTQYF. In nucleotides, the CDR3 is TGTGCCAGCAGTTACTCAAGTCAGGCCCTGGGAGATACGCAGTATTTT. V and J are TRBV6-5 and TRBJ2-3; no reliable D call. The CDR3 covers 16 residues. The V end was cut by 0 bases, the J end by 5 bases, with 15 bases between. Germline V CDR1 and CDR2: MNHEY, SVGAGI.